This T cell receptor (beta chain) was profiled in a study of T cells expressing NK-cell markers. The wider study: Just one sequenced donor of eight was HCMV-seronegative, while seven were seropositive.

Germline CDR1 is SQVTM and CDR2 is ANQGSEA. The CDR3 runs 12 residues. 5'RACE template switching built TCR beta cDNA with unique molecular identifiers. TCRdb re-called the 5' RACE reads and catalogs CDR3 proteins one per entry, DNA excluded. The sample's table shows more than 250,000 distinct CDR3 sequences. The sequencing input was blood T cells: a sorted CD56 or NKG2C T cell subset, CD4+ or CD8+ T cells, or bulk PBMC T cells (not recorded which). This receptor was identified in a young man in good health. The chain recombines TRBV29-1 with TRBJ2-5; TCRdb outputs TRBD2, but without DNA this stays unchecked. This CDR3 reads CSVPRGQETQYF.